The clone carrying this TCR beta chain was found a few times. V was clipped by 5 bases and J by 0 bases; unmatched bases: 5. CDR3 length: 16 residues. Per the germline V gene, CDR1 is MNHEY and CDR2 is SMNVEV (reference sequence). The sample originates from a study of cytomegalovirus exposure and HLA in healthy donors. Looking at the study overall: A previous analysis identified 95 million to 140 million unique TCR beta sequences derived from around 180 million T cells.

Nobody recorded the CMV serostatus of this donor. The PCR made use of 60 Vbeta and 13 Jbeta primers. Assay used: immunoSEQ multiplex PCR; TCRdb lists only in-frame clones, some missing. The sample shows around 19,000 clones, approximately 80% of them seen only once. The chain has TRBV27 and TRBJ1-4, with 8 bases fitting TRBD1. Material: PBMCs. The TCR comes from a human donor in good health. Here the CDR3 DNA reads TGTGCCAGCAGTCCCCAGGACAGGGCAACTAATGAAAAACTGTTTTTT. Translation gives CASSPQDRATNEKLFF.